The 6 T cell receptor beta chains below all came from one sample that was sequenced in a study of early T cells in non-severe SARS-CoV-2 infection. One entry per CDR3 protein results from TCRdb running MiXCR on the 5' RACE reads. The table shows approximately 97,000 distinct CDR3 sequences, with 11% occurring only once. The sample here was whole blood, taken at baseline. The receptor source for this set is an adult who was a healthcare worker with PCR-confirmed SARS-CoV-2 infection or an uninfected control (not recorded which).

V is TRBV7-3 and J is TRBJ2-7; 8 nucleotides match TRBD1. Germline CDR1 reads SGHTA; CDR2 reads FQGTGA. V lost 4 bases, J lost 3 bases, and 14 bases stayed unmatched. The length of the CDR3 is 17 residues. The CDR3 region is CASSYGQGEKWRYEQYF. CDR3 nucleotides: TGTGCCAGCAGCTACGGACAGGGAGAAAAGTGGCGCTACGAGCAGTACTTC.

The chain recombines TRBV5-4 with TRBJ1-1; D unclear. The CDR3 is 15 amino acids. CDR1 and CDR2 (germline): SGHNT, YYREEE (reference sequence). V was shortened by 3 bases and J by 1 base, with 13 bases between the two germline ends. CDR3 sequence reads: CASSSPGGSNTEAFF. In nucleotides, the CDR3 is TGTGCCAGCAGCTCTCCCGGAGGGTCGAACACTGAAGCTTTCTTT.

In DNA form, the CDR3 reads TGTGCCAGCAGGGACAGATTCTACACCTTC. Translating it yields CASRDRFYTF. The genes are TRBV6-6 and TRBJ1-2; tentatively, D is TRBD1 (6 bases). The germline V and J ends were trimmed by 6 bases and 10 bases, with 9 bases remaining between them. Germline V gene sequence: CDR1 MNHNY, CDR2 SVGAGI (reference sequence). The CDR3 length is 10 residues.

The chain links TRBV20-1 to TRBJ2-7; 11 bases align to TRBD2. Germline trimming cut 1 base from V and 6 bases from J; bases unmatched to any gene: 8. Germline lookup yields CDR1 DFQATT and CDR2 SNEGSKA (reference sequence). The CDR3 contains 15 residues. Written as DNA, the CDR3 is TGCAGTGCTAGAGGACGACTAGCGGGATATTTCGAGCAGTACTTC. Translation gives CSARGRLAGYFEQYF.

The genes are TRBV10-2 and TRBJ2-4; TRBD1 matches 9 bases. The V and J ends lost 5 bases and 4 bases, in that order; junction bases with no gene match: 3. Germline CDR1 reads WSHSY; CDR2 reads SAAADI. This CDR3 comprises 14 residues. DNA for the CDR3: TGCGCCAGCAGTCTACAGGGGGCGAAAAACATTCAGTACTTC. Its translation is CASSLQGAKNIQYF.

The chain has TRBV6-5 and TRBJ2-5; unclear D gene. In germline, CDR1 is MNHEY, CDR2 SVGAGI. Trimming shortened V by 0 bases and J by 3 bases, and 5 bases separated the two germline ends. This CDR3 has 13 amino acids. For the CDR3, the DNA is TGTGCCAGCAGTTACTCGCCAGAAGAGACCCAGTACTTC. It encodes CASSYSPEETQYF.